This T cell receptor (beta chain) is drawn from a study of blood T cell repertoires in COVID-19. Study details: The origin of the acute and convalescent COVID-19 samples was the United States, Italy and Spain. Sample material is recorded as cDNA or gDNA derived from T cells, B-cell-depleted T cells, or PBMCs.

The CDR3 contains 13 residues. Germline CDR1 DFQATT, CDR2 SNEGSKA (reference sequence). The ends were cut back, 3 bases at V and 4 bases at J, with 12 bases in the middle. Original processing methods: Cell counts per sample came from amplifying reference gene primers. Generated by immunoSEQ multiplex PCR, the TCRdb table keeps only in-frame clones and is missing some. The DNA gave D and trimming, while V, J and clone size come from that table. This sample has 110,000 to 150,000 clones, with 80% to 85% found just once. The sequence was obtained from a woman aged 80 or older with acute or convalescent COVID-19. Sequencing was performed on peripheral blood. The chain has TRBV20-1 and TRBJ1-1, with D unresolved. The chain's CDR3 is CSASSPISTEAFF. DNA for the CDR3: TGCAGTGCTAGTTCCCCTATAAGCACTGAAGCTTTCTTT.